This T cell receptor (beta chain) was sequenced during a study of blood T cells in healthy people across ages. Study-wide results and limits: A roughly linear fall in TCR beta diversity per million T cells was seen with increasing age.

Then a second PCR, running roughly 7 to 11 cycles, was carried out with a sample-barcoded 5' primer and a J-beta primer mix. MiXCR was run by TCRdb on the 5' RACE reads, yielding one entry per CDR3 protein. The sample shows about 730,000 distinct CDR3 sequences, roughly 44% of them seen only once. The ends were cut back, 5 bases at V and 7 bases at J, with 17 bases in the middle. CDR3 length: 14 residues. Turning to this clonotype: Its antigen is currently unknown.

The chain is built from TRBV12-3 or TRBV12-4 and TRBJ1-2; no clear D gene. The receptor comes from a woman aged 55-69 years in good health. Sequenced input: blood. In nucleotides, the CDR3 is TGTGCCAGCAGTCCCCTAGGAGGGAATGCTGGCTACACCTTC. As protein: CASSPLGGNAGYTF.